This T cell receptor (beta chain) is drawn from a study of shared T cell receptors in the human thymus. CDR1 and CDR2 from the germline V gene are SEHNR and FQNEAQ (reference sequence). With 5 bases removed from V and 7 bases from J, the gap between germline ends came to 14 bases. The CDR3 totals 13 residues. Some clones are missing from TCRdb's copy, which holds only in-frame ones; the method was immunoSEQ multiplex PCR. The sample includes some 660,000 clones, approximately 87% seen only once; the top ten take under 0.01%. The same sample was also studied in work on human thymus T cells. This second report adds: Healthy Finnish infants undergoing corrective surgery for congenital heart defects were the donors. Resections that were taken during corrective heart surgery supplied the thymus tissue. Use of V and J genes seemed skewed within the thymic and blood repertoires. Related work found strong thymic repertoire overlap between unrelated individuals.

Sequencing used thymocytes. V gene TRBV7-9 combines with J gene TRBJ1-1; TRBD1 might be the D (5 bases). This TCR was recovered from a boy in the first two years of life with a congenital heart defect. For the CDR3, the DNA is TGTGCCAGCAGCCCGAGCGGCGGGGGTGAAGCTTTCTTT. Protein product: CASSPSGGGEAFF.